The 9 T cell receptor beta chains given below trace back to one sample, sequenced in a study of blood T cell repertoires in COVID-19. Assay: immunoSEQ multiplex PCR; the TCRdb copy retains only in-frame clones and omits some. The table has 200,000 to 250,000 clones, 75% to 90% seen once; the top ten hold roughly 3.7%. Sequencing input: PBMCs or T cells enriched from blood (not recorded which). The receptors come from a woman in her 30s who had been exposed to COVID-19.

This clone was recorded a few times. The chain uses TRBV3-1 (or the pseudogene TRBV3-2) and TRBJ1-1; D not certain. Germline CDR1 LGHDT, CDR2 YNNKEL (reference sequence). CDR3 size: 13 residues. V was shortened by 7 bases and J by 3 bases, with 12 bases between the two germline ends. CDR3 in DNA: TGTGCCAGCAACCGAGCATCGGACACTGAAGCTTTCTTT. This translates into CASNRASDTEAFF.

The V gene is TRBV11-2, the J gene TRBJ1-6; 9 bases agree with TRBD1. Looked up from germline, CDR1 is SGHAT and CDR2 is FQNNGV. V lost 5 bases to trimming and J lost 7 bases; unmatched junction nucleotides: 3. CDR3 size: 14 residues. For the CDR3, the DNA is TGTGCCAGCAGCATAACAGGGGGCAATTCACCCCTCCACTTT. Translating gives CASSITGGNSPLHF.

Only one count was recorded for this clone. The chain is built from TRBV6-1 and TRBJ1-1; perhaps TRBD1 as D (6 bases). V was pared by 1 base and J by 3 bases, with 9 bases between. The CDR3 loop spans 14 amino acids. Germline loops: CDR1 MNHNS, CDR2 SASEGT. In DNA, the CDR3 is TGTGCCAGCAGTGAAGACACAGGGTACACTGAAGCTTTCTTT. This codes for CASSEDTGYTEAFF.

CDR3 loop: CASSVSPGDNYGYTF. DNA for the CDR3: TGTGCCAGCAGCGTGAGCCCGGGGGATAACTATGGCTACACCTTC. The chain joins TRBV9 to TRBJ1-2, with D tentatively TRBD1 (5 bases). Germline V gives CDR1 SGDLS, CDR2 YYNGEE. The CDR3 spans 15 residues. Trimming cost V 2 bases and J 1 base, with 12 bases left between them.

Worth noting for this clone: At the DNA level, this CDR3 is encoded by other sequences in the same sample as well. This chain joins TRBV20-1 and TRBJ2-5, with D possibly being TRBD1 (5 bases). The CDR3 has 12 residues. The V end lost 3 bases, the J end lost 2 bases, and 7 bases lay between the germline ends. Germline V lookup: CDR1 DFQATT, CDR2 SNEGSKA (reference sequence). This CDR3 reads CSASSGQETQYF. DNA for the CDR3: TGCAGTGCTAGTTCAGGGCAAGAGACCCAGTACTTC.

This sequence joins TRBV13 and TRBJ2-1, with 10 positions matching TRBD2. V gave up 5 bases and J gave up 5 bases; unmatched junction bases: 12. The germline V gene has CDR1 PRHDT and CDR2 FYEKMQ (reference sequence). CDR3 length: 17 residues. This CDR3 is CASSPSGLAGAHNEQFF. The CDR3 nucleotides are TGTGCCAGCAGCCCTAGCGGGCTAGCGGGAGCACACAATGAGCAGTTCTTC.

The chain links TRBV30 to TRBJ1-4; the match to TRBD1 covers 7 bases. The CDR3 is made up of 14 amino acids. The V gene end was trimmed by 3 bases and the J gene end by 4 bases; junction bases not matched to a gene: 5. From germline, CDR1 is GTSNPN and CDR2 SVGIG (reference sequence). CDR3 sequence (DNA): TGTGCCTGGAGGGGGGACAGACATAATGAAAAACTGTTTTTT. Translating gives CAWRGDRHNEKLFF.

The chain uses TRBV7-8 and TRBJ1-4, with D perhaps TRBD1 (5 bases). Looked up from germline, CDR1 is SGHVS and CDR2 is FQNEAQ. CDR3 length equals 13 residues. The V gene lost 6 bases and the J gene lost 14 bases, with 19 bases spanning the gap. The CDR3 loop is CASRQRGKELLFF. The CDR3 region has the DNA TGTGCCAGCAGACAACGGGGGAAGGAGTTGCTGTTTTTT. Variable domain in full (rest from reference TRBV7-8 and TRBJ1-4): GAGVSQSPRYKVAKRGQDVALRCDPISGHVSLFWYQQALGQGPEFLTYFQNEAQLDKSGLPSDRFFAERPEGSVSTLKIQRTQQEDSAVYLCASRQRGKELLFFGSGTQLSVL.

This chain links TRBV28 with TRBJ1-1; unclear D gene. Trimming removed 5 bases at V and 4 bases at J, with 11 bases between. CDR3 length: 13 residues. Germline V gene lookup returns CDR1 MDHEN and CDR2 SYDVKM. CDR3: CASSQDVVTEAFF. CDR3 nucleotides: TGTGCCAGCAGTCAGGATGTTGTCACTGAAGCTTTCTTT.